The entry below gives a single T cell receptor beta chain sequence along with its context. This entry belongs to a study of blood T cell repertoires in COVID-19. Study overall: Samples of COVID-19 (acute and convalescent) were obtained from the United States, Italy and Spain. The analysed material was cDNA or gDNA that came from T cells, B-cell-depleted T cells, or PBMCs.

Data came from immunoSEQ multiplex PCR; TCRdb stores just in-frame clones and leaves some out. The sample holds 100,000 to 120,000 clones, around three quarters seen once. V was clipped by 6 bases and J by 4 bases, with 18 bases between them. Per germline, CDR1 SGHVS and CDR2 FNYEAQ. CDR3 length: 15 residues. This rearrangement joins TRBV7-6 to TRBJ2-5, with a tentative D call TRBD2 (5 bases). The sample taken for sequencing was peripheral blood. The sequence was obtained from an older woman with acute or convalescent COVID-19. CDR3 region: CASSPSSLLRETQYF. The CDR3 nucleotides are TGTGCCAGCAGTCCGTCTAGCTTGTTAAGAGAGACCCAGTACTTC.